The 23 T cell receptor beta chains reported below all come from one sample, sequenced in a study of shared clonotypes between healthy human individuals. Profiled with immunoSEQ multiplex PCR; TCRdb holds only in-frame clones, not every one. The data hold some 510,000 clones, with 75% to 85% observed a single time. The sequenced sample consisted of PBMCs. The receptor set was obtained from a woman aged 40-49 years in good health. Some clones in this sample may be carry-over from other donors' samples.

CDR3 in DNA: TGTGCCAGCAGTAAGAGCGGGATGAACGAGCAGTACTTC. It translates to CASSKSGMNEQYF. The chain has TRBV9 and TRBJ2-7; 7 positions agree with TRBD2. V shed 5 bases, J shed 5 bases, and the junction held 7 bases outside the gene matches. Germline CDR1 SGDLS, CDR2 YYNGEE. There are 13 residues in the CDR3.

The chain joins TRBV19 to TRBJ2-7, with D possibly matching TRBD1 (6 bases). CDR3 length: 14 amino acids. Trimming cost V 3 bases and J 2 bases, with 11 bases left between them. Germline-derived CDR1 and CDR2 are LNHDA and SQIVND (reference sequence). CDR3 sequence reads: CASSIAQGPYEQYF. The CDR3 bases are TGTGCCAGTAGTATCGCGCAGGGGCCCTACGAGCAGTACTTC.

The chain is built from TRBV9 and TRBJ2-5, with 7 bases lining up with TRBD2. The J call may be wrong; the DNA end is better matched by TRBJ2-7. Germline-derived CDR1 and CDR2 are SGDLS and YYNGEE. This CDR3 has 14 residues. This chain's CDR3 is CASSVGAGTYEQYF. CDR3 nucleotides: TGTGCCAGCAGCGTCGGAGCGGGGACCTACGAGCAGTACTTC.

The J gene is TRBJ2-5, the V gene TRBV27; 15 bases align to TRBD2. V lost 5 bases and J lost 0; bases outside the gene matches: 10. The CDR3 has 19 amino acids. Germline CDR1 is MNHEY and CDR2 is SMNVEV (reference sequence). The CDR3 DNA follows: TGTGCCAGCAGTACCGGACTAGCGGGAGGGAGTTGGGACCAAGAGACCCAGTACTTC. This codes for CASSTGLAGGSWDQETQYF.

This chain connects TRBV19 to TRBJ1-1; D gene unclear. The ends were cut back, 3 bases at V and 0 bases at J, with 8 bases in the middle. Looked up from germline, CDR1 is LNHDA and CDR2 is SQIVND (reference sequence). CDR3 length: 14 residues. In DNA form, the CDR3 reads TGTGCCAGTAGTATTGGACTGTTGAACACTGAAGCTTTCTTT. Translating it yields CASSIGLLNTEAFF.

This chain links TRBV27 with TRBJ2-5, with 13 bases identical to TRBD2. In germline, CDR1 is MNHEY, CDR2 SMNVEV (reference sequence). Trimming took 2 bases from V and 2 from J; bases not matched to a gene: 2. This CDR3 comprises 16 residues. Here the CDR3 reads CASSLGLAGAQETQYF. The DNA for the CDR3 is TGTGCCAGCAGTTTAGGACTAGCGGGAGCACAAGAGACCCAGTACTTC.

This clone showed up just once. The chain couples TRBV23-1 to TRBJ1-5, with a weak D call TRBD1 (6 bases). TRBV23-1 is treated as an ORF (open reading frame) with a function not yet certain. CDR3 length: 18 amino acids. Trimming took 0 bases from V and 0 from J, leaving 15 bases between them. CDR3 bases: TGCGCCAGCAGTCAATCGAGGCCAGGGGAATATAGCAATCAGCCCCAGCATTTT. It is translated as CASSQSRPGEYSNQPQHF.

The chain joins TRBV29-1 to TRBJ2-1; no clear D gene. The CDR3 contains 13 residues. Germline V CDR1 and CDR2: SQVTM, ANQGSEA. With 3 bases removed from V and 3 bases from J, the gap between germline ends came to 9 bases. The CDR3 protein is CSVDFWSYNEQFF. The CDR3 region has the DNA TGCAGCGTTGACTTTTGGAGCTACAATGAGCAGTTCTTC.

The chain is built from TRBV23-1 and TRBJ2-1; D may be TRBD1 (5 bases). TRBV23-1 is treated as an ORF (open reading frame) with a function not yet certain. This CDR3 is 17 amino acids long. V was cut by 5 bases and J by 4 bases, with 21 bases left in between. The CDR3 DNA sequence: TGCGCCAGCAGTAGTCACGCGGACACCCCTACTTACAATGAGCAGTTCTTC. Its translation: CASSSHADTPTYNEQFF.

The J gene is TRBJ1-1, the V gene TRBV7-2, with a possible D match to TRBD1 (5 bases). The CDR3 extends over 16 amino acids. Per the germline V gene, CDR1 is SGHTA and CDR2 is FQGNSA. Deletions cut 2 bases from V and 0 bases from J, with 13 bases between. The CDR3 nucleotides are TGTGCCAGCAGCTTATCCTTACAGGCAATGAACACTGAAGCTTTCTTT. Translation: CASSLSLQAMNTEAFF. Using reference TRBV7-2 and TRBJ1-1 for the parts outside the CDR3, the full variable domain is GAGVSQSPSNKVTEKGKDVELRCDPISGHTALYWYRQSLGQGLEFLIYFQGNSAPDKSGLPSDRFSAERTGGSVSTLTIQRTQQEDSAVYLCASSLSLQAMNTEAFFGQGTRLTVV.

This clone was counted a few times. This chain links TRBV29-1 with TRBJ2-2; TRBD2 aligns across 8 bases. V shed 4 bases and J 3 bases; nucleotides not matched to a gene: 4. Per germline, CDR1 SQVTM and CDR2 ANQGSEA. The CDR3 sequence is 14 residues long. The CDR3 sequence: CSVAGTSHTGELFF. The CDR3 DNA sequence: TGCAGCGTTGCAGGGACTAGTCACACCGGGGAGCTGTTTTTT.

The chain uses TRBV5-1 and TRBJ2-1, with 13 bases fitting TRBD2. V lost 6 bases and J lost 7; bases outside the gene matches: 4. CDR1 is SGHRS and CDR2 is YFSETQ in the germline V gene. This CDR3 is 14 amino acids long. The CDR3 is CASTWTSGSNEQFF. The CDR3 bases are TGCGCCAGCACCTGGACTAGCGGGAGTAATGAGCAGTTCTTC.

This clone was seen more than once but under ten times. V is TRBV5-8 and J is TRBJ1-4, with D unresolved. Germline V gives CDR1 SGHTS, CDR2 YDEGEE. The CDR3 is 15 amino acids. The ends were cut back, 4 bases at V and 1 base at J, with 11 bases in the middle. CDR3 nucleotides: TGTGCCAGCAGCACTGGACCGGGAACTAATGAAAAACTGTTTTTT. It is translated as CASSTGPGTNEKLFF.

DNA for the CDR3: TGTGCCAGCAGCCTAACTAGCGGGAGTAAGCACGAGCAGTACTTC. The encoded protein is CASSLTSGSKHEQYF. The rearrangement uses TRBV7-2 and TRBJ2-7, with 11 bases fitting TRBD2. Germline V gene lookup returns CDR1 SGHTA and CDR2 FQGNSA. With V trimmed by 5 bases and J by 5 bases, 8 bases remained unmatched. This CDR3 comprises 15 residues.

This clone was detected ten times or more. The gene calls are TRBV6-1 and TRBJ2-2; no clear D gene. Germline V lookup: CDR1 MNHNS, CDR2 SASEGT. The CDR3 is made up of 14 amino acids. V was clipped by 9 bases and J by 2 bases, with 13 bases between them. CDR3 sequence (DNA): TGTGCCAGTCGGCGACATACAAACACCGGGGAGCTGTTTTTT. Translating gives CASRRHTNTGELFF.

This clone was detected only a few times. J is TRBJ1-4 and V is TRBV5-1; D not resolved. Germline V gives CDR1 SGHRS, CDR2 YFSETQ. With 0 bases removed from V and 6 bases from J, the gap between germline ends came to 15 bases. The CDR3 loop spans 16 amino acids. The CDR3 bases are TGCGCCAGCAGCTTGGATGCCGAGGGCTTTTATGAAAAACTGTTTTTT. Encoded protein: CASSLDAEGFYEKLFF.

In its sample, this clone was seen a few times. The chain employs TRBV9 and TRBJ2-7; D unclear. V lost 0 bases to trimming and J lost 5 bases, with 9 bases between them. Germline loops: CDR1 SGDLS, CDR2 YYNGEE. The CDR3 is 13 amino acids. The CDR3 region has the DNA TGTGCCAGCAGCGTAGTTGAACGGGACGAGCAGTACTTC. Its protein is CASSVVERDEQYF.

The chain has TRBV7-3 and TRBJ2-2; D is unclear. The V and J ends lost 4 bases and 6 bases respectively, with 9 bases between them. CDR1 is SGHTA and CDR2 is FQGTGA in the germline V gene. The CDR3 has 13 residues. The DNA for the CDR3 is TGTGCCAGCAGCTACGAACTCGCCGGGGAGCTGTTTTTT. As protein: CASSYELAGELFF.

The chain uses TRBV2 and TRBJ2-1; TRBD1 is a possible D gene (6 bases). CDR1 and CDR2 from the germline V gene are SNHLY and FYNNEI. Trimming removed 5 bases from V and 9 bases from J, with 14 bases in between. The CDR3 has 13 residues. The CDR3 nucleotides read TGTGCCAGCAGTCCACAGGGTCACGGTGAGCAGTTCTTC. This codes for CASSPQGHGEQFF. The full variable domain, with the rest looked up from reference TRBV2 and TRBJ2-1, is EPEVTQTPSHQVTQMGQEVILRCVPISNHLYFYWYRQILGQKVEFLVSFYNNEISEKSEIFDDQFSVERPDGSNFTLKIRSTKLEDSAMYFCASSPQGHGEQFFGPGTRLTVL.

CDR3 sequence (DNA): TGCGCCAGCAGCTTGGAGCAGACTAGCGGAGGGGGTTTCACAGATACGCAGTATTTT. Translated, it gives CASSLEQTSGGGFTDTQYF. The J gene is TRBJ2-3, the V gene TRBV5-1; TRBD2 matches 9 bases. This CDR3 comprises 19 residues. The V segment lost 0 bases and the J segment 2 bases; nucleotides outside the gene matches: 13. Looked up from germline, CDR1 is SGHRS and CDR2 is YFSETQ.

On this clone: A read error likely explains this, since a far larger clone differs by one base. V and J are TRBV6-4 and TRBJ2-2; no clear D gene. This CDR3 is built from 14 residues. V dropped 4 bases and J dropped 3 bases, with 9 bases sitting between them. Germline lookup yields CDR1 MRHNA and CDR2 SNTAGT. CDR3 bases: TGTGCCAGCAGTGGCTCAGGTCACACCGGGGAGCTGTTTTTT. Protein product: CASSGSGHTGELFF.

This clone was found once. The V and J genes are TRBV27 and TRBJ2-1; tentative D call: TRBD1 (6 bases). This CDR3 spans 16 amino acids. V lost 4 bases, J lost 0 bases, and 13 bases lay in between. Germline CDR1 is MNHEY and CDR2 is SMNVEV (reference sequence). The DNA for the CDR3 is TGTGCCAGCAGTTCCTACCGGACAGCCTCCTACAATGAGCAGTTCTTC. It is translated as CASSSYRTASYNEQFF.

V is TRBV21-1 and J is TRBJ2-7; no DNA check was done on the table's D call, TRBD1. TRBV21-1 is a listed pseudogene. This CDR3 region has 21 residues. The CDR3 sequence: CASSKLREKGQEPGPLYEQYF. CDR3 coding DNA: TGTGCCAGCAGCAAATTAAGAGAAAAAGGACAGGAACCGGGCCCTCTTTACGAGCAGTACTTC.